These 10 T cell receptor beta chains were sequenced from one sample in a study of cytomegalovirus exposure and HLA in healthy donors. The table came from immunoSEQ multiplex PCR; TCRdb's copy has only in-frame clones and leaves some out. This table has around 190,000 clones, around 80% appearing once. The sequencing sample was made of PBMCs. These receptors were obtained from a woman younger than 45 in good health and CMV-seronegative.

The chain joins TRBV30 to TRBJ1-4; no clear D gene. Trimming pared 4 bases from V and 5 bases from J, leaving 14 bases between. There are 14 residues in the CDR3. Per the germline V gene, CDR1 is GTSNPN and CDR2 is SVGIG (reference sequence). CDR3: CAWKWAANNEKLFF. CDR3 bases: TGTGCCTGGAAATGGGCAGCAAACAATGAAAAACTGTTTTTT.

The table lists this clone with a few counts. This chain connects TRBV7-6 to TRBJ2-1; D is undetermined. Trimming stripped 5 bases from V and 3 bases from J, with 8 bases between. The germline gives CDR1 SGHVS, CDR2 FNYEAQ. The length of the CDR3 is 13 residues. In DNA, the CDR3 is TGTGCCAGCAGCCACTCTTTCTACAATGAGCAGTTCTTC. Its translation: CASSHSFYNEQFF.

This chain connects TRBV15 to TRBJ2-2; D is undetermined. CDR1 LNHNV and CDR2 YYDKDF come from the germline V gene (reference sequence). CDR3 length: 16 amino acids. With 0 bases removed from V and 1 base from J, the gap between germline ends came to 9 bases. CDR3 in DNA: TGTGCCACCAGCAGAGAGGTGGGCGAGAACACCGGGGAGCTGTTTTTT. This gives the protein CATSREVGENTGELFF.

CDR3 in DNA: TGTGCCAGCAGCCAAGATCGGGGACAGCCCTATGGCTACACCTTC. It translates to CASSQDRGQPYGYTF. This chain joins TRBV4-2 and TRBJ1-2; 7 bases line up with TRBD1. V dropped 0 bases and J dropped 4; count of bases not matched to a gene: 5. The CDR3 is 15 amino acids. Germline-derived CDR1 and CDR2 are LGHNA and YNFKEQ.

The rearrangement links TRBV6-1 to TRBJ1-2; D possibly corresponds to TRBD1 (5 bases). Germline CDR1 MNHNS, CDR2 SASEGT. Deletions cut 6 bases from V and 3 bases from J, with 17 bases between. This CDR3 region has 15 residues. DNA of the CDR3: TGTGCCAGCAGGACTCCTAGGGGTAAAGACTATGGCTACACCTTC. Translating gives CASRTPRGKDYGYTF.

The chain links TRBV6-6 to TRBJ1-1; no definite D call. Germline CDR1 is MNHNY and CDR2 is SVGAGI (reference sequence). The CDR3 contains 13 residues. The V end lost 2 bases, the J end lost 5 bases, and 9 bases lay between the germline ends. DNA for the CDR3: TGTGCCAGCAGTTACCCTCGGAGTACTGAAGCTTTCTTT. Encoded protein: CASSYPRSTEAFF.

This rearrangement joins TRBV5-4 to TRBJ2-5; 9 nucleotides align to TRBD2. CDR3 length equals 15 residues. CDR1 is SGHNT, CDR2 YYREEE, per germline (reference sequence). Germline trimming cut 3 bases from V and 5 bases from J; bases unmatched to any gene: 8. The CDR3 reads CASSWNSGRGETQYF. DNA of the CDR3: TGTGCCAGCAGCTGGAATAGCGGGAGAGGTGAGACCCAGTACTTC.

The CDR3 nucleotides read TGTGCCTGGAGTACCGGGACTAGCGGGAGGTCGGCAGATACGCAGTATTTT. It codes for CAWSTGTSGRSADTQYF. The J gene is TRBJ2-3, the V gene TRBV30; 15 positions match TRBD2. The V segment lost 2 bases and the J segment 4 bases; nucleotides outside the gene matches: 7. The CDR3 is 17 amino acids. Germline CDR1 is GTSNPN and CDR2 is SVGIG (reference sequence).

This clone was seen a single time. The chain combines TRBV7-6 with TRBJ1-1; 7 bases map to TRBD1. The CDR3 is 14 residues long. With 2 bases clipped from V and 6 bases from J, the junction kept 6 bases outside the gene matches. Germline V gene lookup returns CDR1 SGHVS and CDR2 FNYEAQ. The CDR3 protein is CASSLTGAGAEAFF. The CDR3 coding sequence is TGTGCCAGCAGCTTAACAGGGGCCGGGGCTGAAGCTTTCTTT.

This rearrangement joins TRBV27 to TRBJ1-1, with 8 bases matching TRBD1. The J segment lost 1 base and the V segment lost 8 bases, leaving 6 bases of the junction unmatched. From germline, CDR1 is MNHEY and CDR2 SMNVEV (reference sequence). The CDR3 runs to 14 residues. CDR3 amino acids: CASGIDRGNTEAFF. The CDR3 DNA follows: TGTGCCAGCGGGATCGACAGGGGGAACACTGAAGCTTTCTTT.